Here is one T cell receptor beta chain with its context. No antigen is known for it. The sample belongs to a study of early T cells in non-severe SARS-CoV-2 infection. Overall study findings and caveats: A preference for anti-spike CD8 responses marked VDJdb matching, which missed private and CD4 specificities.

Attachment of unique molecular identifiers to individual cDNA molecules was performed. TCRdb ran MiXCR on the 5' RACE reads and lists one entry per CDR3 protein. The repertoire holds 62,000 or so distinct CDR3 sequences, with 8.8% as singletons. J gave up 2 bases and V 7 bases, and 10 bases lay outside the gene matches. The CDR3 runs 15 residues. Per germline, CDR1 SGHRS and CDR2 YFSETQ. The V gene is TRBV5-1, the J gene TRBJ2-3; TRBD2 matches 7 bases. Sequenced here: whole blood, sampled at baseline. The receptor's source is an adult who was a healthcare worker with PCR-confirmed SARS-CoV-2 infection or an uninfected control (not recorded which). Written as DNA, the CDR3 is TGCGCCAGCCGGCTCCGGGGGGTTTACACAGATACGCAGTATTTT. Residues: CASRLRGVYTDTQYF.